The clone carrying this T cell receptor beta chain showed up just a few times. As yet, its antigen is unknown. Treatment given: roughly 11-day PBMC culture with coronavirus spike peptide pools or control peptides (ViraFEST assay). Peptide pools at 8.5 to 10 ug/ml stimulated approximately 2 million PBMCs per well with roughly 9 IU/ml IL-2. The germline gives CDR1 SGHDT, CDR2 YYEEEE. Germline trimming cut 4 bases from V and 5 bases from J; bases unmatched to any gene: 1. The length of the CDR3 is 13 residues. This sample is drawn from a study of vaccination and CD4 T cells after COVID-19. Across the study: The convalescents were made up of six males and four females, two of whom were Hispanic. Participants, all vaccine recipients, received two doses of either BNT162b2 or mRNA-1273.

Study-wide points: In median terms, SARS-CoV-2-reactive clonotypes went from approximately 21 to 40, a nonsignificant rise.

Sequence data for DNA of cultured CD4+ T cells were generated by the Oncomine TCR Beta short-read assay. TCRdb redid the calling of the PCR reads with MiXCR, one entry per CDR3 protein. This sample has 4,000 or so distinct CDR3 sequences, with about 21% found just once. Sequenced sample: CD4+ T cells from blood, cultured in vitro. This chain uses TRBV5-6 with TRBJ1-2, with TRBD1 matching over 11 bases. The clonotype was recovered from a human donor who had recovered from COVID-19. The CDR3 nucleotides are TGTGCCAGCAGCAGGGACAGGGGGTATGGCTACACCTTC. It is translated as CASSRDRGYGYTF.